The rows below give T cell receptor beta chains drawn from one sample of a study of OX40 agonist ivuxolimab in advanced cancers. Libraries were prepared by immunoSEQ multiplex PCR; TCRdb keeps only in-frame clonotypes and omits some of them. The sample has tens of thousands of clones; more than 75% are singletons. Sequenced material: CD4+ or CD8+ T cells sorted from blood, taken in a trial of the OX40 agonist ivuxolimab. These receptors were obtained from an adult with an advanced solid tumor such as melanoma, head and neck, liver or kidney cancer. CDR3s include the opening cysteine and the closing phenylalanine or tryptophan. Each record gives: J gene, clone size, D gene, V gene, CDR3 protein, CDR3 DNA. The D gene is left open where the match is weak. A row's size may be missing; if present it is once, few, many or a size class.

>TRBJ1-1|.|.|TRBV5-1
CASSAGPQNTEAFF
TGCGCCAGCAGCGCGGGACCCCAGAACACTGAAGCTTTCTTT
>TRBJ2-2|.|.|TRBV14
CASSQGTENTGELFF
TGTGCCAGCAGCCAAGGGACAGAGAACACCGGGGAGCTGTTTTTT
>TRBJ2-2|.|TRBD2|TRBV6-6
CASSYHPTSVLGELFF
TGTGCCAGCAGTTACCATCCTACTAGCGTACTAGGGGAGCTGTTTTTT
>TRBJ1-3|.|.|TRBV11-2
CASSLVRSPSGNTIYF
TGTGCCAGCAGCTTAGTCCGCAGCCCCTCTGGAAACACCATATATTTT
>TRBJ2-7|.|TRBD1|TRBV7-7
CASSLDRGYEQYF
TGTGCTAGCAGCTTGGACAGGGGCTACGAGCAGTACTTC
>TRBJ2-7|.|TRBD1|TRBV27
CASSKMGQGVGSYEQYF
TGTGCCAGCAGTAAGATGGGACAGGGGGTCGGATCCTACGAGCAGTACTTC
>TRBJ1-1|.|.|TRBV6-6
CASSLRTVKSTEAFF
TGTGCCAGCAGTCTCCGGACCGTTAAGTCCACTGAAGCTTTCTTT
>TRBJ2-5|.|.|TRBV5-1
CASSLLGEAEETQYF
TGCGCCAGCAGCTTGTTAGGGGAGGCCGAAGAGACCCAGTACTTC
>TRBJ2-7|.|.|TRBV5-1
CASSFDRYSYEQYF
TGCGCCAGCAGCTTCGATAGGTACTCCTACGAGCAGTACTTC
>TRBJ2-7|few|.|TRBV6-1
CASVLEGGGHYEQYF
TGTGCCAGCGTTTTGGAAGGAGGGGGTCACTACGAGCAGTACTTC
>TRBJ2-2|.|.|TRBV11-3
CASSYQGYTGELFF
TGTGCCAGCAGCTATCAGGGGTACACCGGGGAGCTGTTTTTT
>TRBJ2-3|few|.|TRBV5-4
CASSLAITDTQYF
TGTGCCAGCAGCTTGGCGATTACAGATACGCAGTATTTT
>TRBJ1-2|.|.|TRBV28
CASSWQGRPAEGYTF
TGTGCCAGCAGTTGGCAGGGGCGCCCAGCCGAGGGCTACACCTTC
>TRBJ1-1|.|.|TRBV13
CASSLDPRTGEPEAFF
TGTGCCAGCAGCTTAGACCCACGGACCGGAGAGCCCGAAGCTTTCTTT
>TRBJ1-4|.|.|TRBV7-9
CASSQGIENEKLFF
TGTGCCAGCAGCCAGGGGATAGAAAATGAAAAACTGTTTTTT
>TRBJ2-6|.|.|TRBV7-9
CASSPETGASSGANVLTF
TGTGCCAGCAGCCCCGAGACTGGTGCAAGCTCTGGGGCCAACGTCCTGACTTTC
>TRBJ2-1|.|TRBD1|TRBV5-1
CASNRGQGYYNEQFF
TGCGCCAGCAACAGGGGACAGGGATATTACAATGAGCAGTTCTTC
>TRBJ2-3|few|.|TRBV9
CASSARGGISTDTQYF
TGTGCCAGCAGCGCCAGGGGAGGGATTAGCACAGATACGCAGTATTTT
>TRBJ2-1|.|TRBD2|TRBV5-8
CASSFSTSGSYNEQFF
TGTGCCAGCAGCTTTTCGACTAGCGGGAGTTACAATGAGCAGTTCTTC
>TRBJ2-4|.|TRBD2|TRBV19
CASSIDRISGSIQYF
TGTGCCAGTAGTATAGATCGGATTAGCGGGAGCATTCAGTACTTC
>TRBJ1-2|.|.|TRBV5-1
CASSLSGTDYGYTF
TGCGCCAGCAGCTTATCCGGGACGGACTATGGCTACACCTTC